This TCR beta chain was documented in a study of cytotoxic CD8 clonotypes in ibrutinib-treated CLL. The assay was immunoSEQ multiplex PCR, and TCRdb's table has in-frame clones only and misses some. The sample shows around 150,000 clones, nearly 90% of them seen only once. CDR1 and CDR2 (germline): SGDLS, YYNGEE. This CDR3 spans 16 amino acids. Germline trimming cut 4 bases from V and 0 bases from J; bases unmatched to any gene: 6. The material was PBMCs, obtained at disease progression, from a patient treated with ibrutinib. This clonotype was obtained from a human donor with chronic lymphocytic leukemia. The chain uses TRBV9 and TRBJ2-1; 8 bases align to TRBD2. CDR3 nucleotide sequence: TGTGCCAGCAGCCCCCGGAGCGGGAGCTCCTACAATGAGCAGTTCTTC. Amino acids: CASSPRSGSSYNEQFF. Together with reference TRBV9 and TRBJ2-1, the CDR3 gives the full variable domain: DSGVTQTPKHLITATGQRVTLRCSPRSGDLSVYWYQQSLDQGLQFLIQYYNGEERAKGNILERFSAQQFPDLHSELNLSSLELGDSALYFCASSPRSGSSYNEQFFGPGTRLTVL.